One and the same sample provided the 21 T cell receptor beta chains below, sequenced in a study of T cell repertoires in ileal Crohn's disease. Sequencing used immunoSEQ multiplex PCR; TCRdb keeps in-frame clones, though not all of them. The table shows about 2,300 clones, with approximately 70% occurring only once. Sample: ileal tissue. These TCRs come from an adult with Crohn's disease.

This chain connects TRBV7-2 to TRBJ1-2, with 11 positions matching TRBD1. The V gene's germline CDR1 is SGHTA and CDR2 FQGNSA. Trimming cost V 5 bases and J 7 bases; bases outside gene matches: 6. The CDR3 contains 14 residues. CDR3 in amino acids: CASSGQGAYGGYTF. As DNA, the CDR3 is TGTGCCAGCAGCGGACAGGGGGCTTATGGTGGCTACACCTTC. Looking up the rest from reference TRBV7-2 and TRBJ1-2 gives the full variable domain: GAGVSQSPSNKVTEKGKDVELRCDPISGHTALYWYRQSLGQGLEFLIYFQGNSAPDKSGLPSDRFSAERTGGSVSTLTIQRTQQEDSAVYLCASSGQGAYGGYTFGSGTRLTVV.

This clone was observed a few times. The genes are TRBV27 and TRBJ2-1; 9 nucleotides line up with TRBD2. CDR1 and CDR2 from the germline V gene are MNHEY and SMNVEV (reference sequence). J gave up 2 bases and V 6 bases, and 5 bases lay outside the gene matches. The CDR3 is 15 amino acids. The CDR3 reads CASSLEREAYNEQFF. CDR3 in DNA: TGTGCCAGCAGCCTCGAGCGGGAGGCCTACAATGAGCAGTTCTTC.

The chain carries TRBV7-2 and TRBJ2-3, with a possible D match to TRBD2 (6 bases). V was pared by 0 bases and J by 0 bases, with 13 bases between. Germline assignment: CDR1 SGHTA and CDR2 FQGNSA. The length of the CDR3 is 17 residues. The CDR3 region is CASSLAVGGTSTDTQYF. The DNA of the CDR3 is TGTGCCAGCAGCTTAGCGGTCGGCGGGACTAGCACAGATACGCAGTATTTT.

This clone was counted only a few times. The CDR3 sequence is CASSQVVDTGELFF. The CDR3 DNA reads as TGCGCCAGCAGCCAAGTTGTAGACACCGGGGAGCTGTTTTTT. J is TRBJ2-2 and V is TRBV4-1; D is undetermined. The CDR3 covers 14 residues. Germline assignment: CDR1 MGHRA and CDR2 YSYEKL. Between the trimmed V and J ends, which lost 1 base and 3 bases, there was a span of 6 bases.

This clone was detected only a few times. The chain links TRBV9 to TRBJ2-3; 12 nucleotides agree with TRBD1. The CDR3 extends over 16 amino acids. J was trimmed by 9 bases and V by 0 bases; bases with no gene match: 8. In germline, CDR1 is SGDLS, CDR2 YYNGEE. The CDR3: CASSVGSGQGAYTQYF. DNA of the CDR3: TGTGCCAGCAGCGTAGGATCGGGACAGGGGGCGTACACGCAGTATTTT.

This chain joins TRBV11-2 and TRBJ2-5; D gene uncertain. The V gene lost 5 bases and the J gene lost 4 bases, with 14 bases spanning the gap. This CDR3 region has 14 residues. Looked up from germline, CDR1 is SGHAT and CDR2 is FQNNGV. Written as DNA, the CDR3 is TGTGCCAGCAGCGCAGAACAGTTCGGAGAGACCCAGTACTTC. Its translation: CASSAEQFGETQYF.

This clone appeared a few times. The rearrangement joins TRBV7-9 to TRBJ2-1; 8 bases map to TRBD2. CDR1 is SEHNR, CDR2 FQNEAQ, per germline (reference sequence). The CDR3 is 18 amino acids. The ends lost 2 bases at V and 0 bases at J; junction bases unmatched: 9. The chain's CDR3 is CASSLKALAGSSYNEQFF. The CDR3 DNA reads as TGTGCCAGCAGCTTAAAGGCCCTAGCGGGTAGCTCCTACAATGAGCAGTTCTTC.

This chain joins TRBV7-9 and TRBJ2-5; 7 positions agree with TRBD1. The J call is in doubt because the DNA end fits TRBJ2-7 better. The germline V gene has CDR1 SEHNR and CDR2 FQNEAQ (reference sequence). The CDR3 spans 14 residues. For the CDR3, the DNA is TGTGCCAGCAAGCCAGGGGACAGCTCCTACGAGCAGTACTTC. Its protein product is CASKPGDSSYEQYF.

CDR3 in DNA: TGTGCCAGCAGCCCGACTAGCGGCGCAGATACGCAGTATTTT. This encodes CASSPTSGADTQYF. J is TRBJ2-3 and V is TRBV6-4, with 9 bases lining up with TRBD2. Germline V gene lookup returns CDR1 MRHNA and CDR2 SNTAGT. CDR3 size: 14 residues. The J segment lost 4 bases and the V segment lost 6 bases, leaving 5 bases of the junction unmatched.

V gene TRBV6-6 combines with J gene TRBJ1-1; no reliable D call. V lost 10 bases, J lost 1 base, and 4 bases lay in between. Germline CDR1 and CDR2: MNHNY and SVGAGI (reference sequence). The CDR3 spans 10 residues. Here the CDR3 DNA reads TGTGCCACTTGGAACACTGAAGCTTTCTTT. This translates into CATWNTEAFF.

This sequence joins TRBV9 and TRBJ2-5, with 10 bases lining up with TRBD2. J gave up 4 bases and V 2 bases, and 5 bases lay outside the gene matches. CDR1 and CDR2 from the germline V gene are SGDLS and YYNGEE. The CDR3 totals 15 residues. The CDR3 sequence: CASSVLAGVGETQYF. DNA of the CDR3: TGTGCCAGCAGCGTTCTAGCGGGGGTTGGAGAGACCCAGTACTTC. Combining the CDR3 with reference TRBV9 and TRBJ2-5 gives the whole variable domain DSGVTQTPKHLITATGQRVTLRCSPRSGDLSVYWYQQSLDQGLQFLIQYYNGEERAKGNILERFSAQQFPDLHSELNLSSLELGDSALYFCASSVLAGVGETQYFGPGTRLLVL.

This clone turned up a few times. The gene calls are TRBV6-1 and TRBJ1-5, with 10 nucleotides matching TRBD1. Germline lookup yields CDR1 MNHNS and CDR2 SASEGT. The CDR3 is 20 amino acids. V was clipped by 0 bases and J by 6 bases; unmatched bases: 17. The chain's CDR3 is CASSEATSDRGRRLSQPQHF. CDR3 coding DNA: TGTGCCAGCAGTGAAGCGACGAGTGACAGGGGGCGGAGGTTGAGTCAGCCCCAGCATTTT.

The V call is TRBV7-9, the J call TRBJ2-5, with 7 nucleotides matching TRBD2. Germline V CDR1 and CDR2: SEHNR, FQNEAQ (reference sequence). V shed 6 bases, J shed 5 bases, and the junction held 12 bases outside the gene matches. The CDR3 has 15 amino acids. CDR3 region: CASSPWKGEGETQYF. In DNA, the CDR3 is TGTGCCAGCAGTCCATGGAAAGGGGAGGGGGAGACCCAGTACTTC.

This chain links TRBV9 with TRBJ2-1, with D maybe TRBD1 (6 bases). The V end was cut by 4 bases, the J end by 5 bases, with 16 bases between. The germline V gene encodes CDR1 SGDLS and CDR2 YYNGEE. This CDR3 spans 15 amino acids. The CDR3 DNA reads TGTGCCAGCAGCCCGAAACTAGGGGGAAACAATGAGCAGTTCTTC. Protein: CASSPKLGGNNEQFF.

This clone appeared a few times. The chain recombines TRBV4-1 with TRBJ2-5; 11 bases fit TRBD2. J was trimmed by 3 bases and V by 2 bases; bases with no gene match: 5. CDR3 length equals 16 residues. CDR1 is MGHRA, CDR2 YSYEKL, per germline. The CDR3 spells CASSQSSGGGKETQYF. CDR3 coding DNA: TGCGCCAGCAGCCAAAGTAGCGGGGGGGGAAAAGAGACCCAGTACTTC.

V is TRBV7-2 and J is TRBJ2-2; 12 bases are shared with TRBD2. The CDR3 is made up of 15 amino acids. V dropped 6 bases and J dropped 5; count of bases not matched to a gene: 4. Germline lookup yields CDR1 SGHTA and CDR2 FQGNSA. The DNA of the CDR3 is TGTGCCAGCAGTAGTACTAGCGGGGGGACCGGGGAGCTGTTTTTT. It translates to CASSSTSGGTGELFF.

The V and J genes are TRBV5-1 and TRBJ2-7; D is unresolved. This CDR3 has 14 amino acids. V was cut by 0 bases and J by 1 base, with 8 bases left in between. Germline CDR1 SGHRS, CDR2 YFSETQ. CDR3 bases: TGCGCCAGCAGCTTGGATACTCTATCCTACGAGCAGTACTTC. This gives the protein CASSLDTLSYEQYF.

This chain uses TRBV6-4 with TRBJ1-1, with D maybe TRBD1 (5 bases). The germline gives CDR1 MRHNA, CDR2 SNTAGT. This CDR3 region has 12 residues. Between the trimmed V and J ends, which lost 0 bases and 8 bases, there was a span of 7 bases. CDR3 nucleotide sequence: TGTGCCAGCAGTGACTCGGGGGGGGAAGCTTTCTTT. Translation gives CASSDSGGEAFF.

This clone appeared a single time. Within the sample, other DNA sequences also encode this same CDR3. The chain is built from TRBV6-5 and TRBJ2-2; D gene uncertain. V was pared by 5 bases and J by 7 bases, with 5 bases between. This CDR3 is 11 amino acids long. Germline loops: CDR1 MNHEY, CDR2 SVGAGI. The CDR3 region is CASSPLGELFF. DNA for the CDR3: TGTGCCAGCAGTCCCCTCGGGGAGCTGTTTTTT.

This clone was seen a handful of times. The chain joins TRBV19 to TRBJ1-1; tentatively, D is TRBD1 (5 bases). Trimming removed 3 bases at V and 7 bases at J, with 15 bases between. This CDR3 has 14 residues. Germline V lookup: CDR1 LNHDA, CDR2 SQIVND (reference sequence). CDR3 bases: TGTGCCAGTAGTATGGTGGTAAGGGGTGGTGAAGCTTTCTTT. It is translated as CASSMVVRGGEAFF.

V and J are TRBV29-1 and TRBJ2-1; TRBD2 matches at 8 bases. This CDR3 region has 16 residues. The germline CDR1 and CDR2 sequences are SQVTM and ANQGSEA. Trimming removed 8 bases from V and 5 bases from J; junction bases left unmatched: 17. The chain's CDR3 is CSSVMVSGGVNNEQFF. Here the CDR3 DNA reads TGCAGCTCCGTTATGGTGTCCGGGGGGGTGAACAATGAGCAGTTCTTC.